These 7 T cell receptor beta chains were sequenced from one sample in a study of shared clonotypes between healthy human individuals. Here immunoSEQ multiplex PCR was the method, and the copy in TCRdb shows in-frame clones only, minus some. The table has over 950,000 clones, 77% seen once. The specimen was memory CD4+ T cells from PBMCs. Subset noted: CD45RA-negative fraction. The source of these receptors is a man between 18 and 35 years old in good health. Some clones in this sample may be carry-over from other donors' samples.

The chain links TRBV6-1 to TRBJ2-7; D unresolved. This CDR3 has 12 residues. Trimming shortened V by 7 bases and J by 3 bases, and 10 bases separated the two germline ends. Per the germline V gene, CDR1 is MNHNS and CDR2 is SASEGT. The CDR3 spells CASTEPNYEQYF. The CDR3 DNA reads as TGTGCCAGCACGGAACCCAACTACGAGCAGTACTTC.

The chain combines TRBV5-6 with TRBJ1-2; maybe TRBD1 (5 bases). With 4 bases removed from V and 3 bases from J, the gap between germline ends came to 16 bases. CDR3 size: 15 residues. Germline CDR1 and CDR2: SGHDT and YYEEEE. This chain's CDR3 is CASSARAGWDYGYTF. CDR3 bases: TGTGCCAGCAGCGCCCGGGCAGGGTGGGACTATGGCTACACCTTC.

The gene calls are TRBV6-1 and TRBJ1-4, with a weak D call TRBD1 (5 bases). Trimming pared 6 bases from V and 2 bases from J, leaving 10 bases between. Per the germline V gene, CDR1 is MNHNS and CDR2 is SASEGT. The CDR3 has 14 residues. The CDR3 region has the DNA TGTGCCAGCAGGCCGGGGGTTACTAATGAAAAACTGTTTTTT. Translation: CASRPGVTNEKLFF.

This clone was seen a few times. The chain combines TRBV28 with TRBJ1-3; D remains unclear. Germline values: CDR1 MDHEN, CDR2 SYDVKM. V was pared by 2 bases and J by 11 bases, with 13 bases between. CDR3 length equals 13 residues. CDR3 DNA sequence: TGTGCCAGCAGTTTAGCTGCCACGCGGGCCATATATTTT. It specifies CASSLAATRAIYF.

The V gene is TRBV19, the J gene TRBJ2-2; tentatively, D is TRBD1 (6 bases). The ends were cut back, 3 bases at V and 2 bases at J, with 16 bases in the middle. The CDR3 consists of 17 residues. Germline CDR1 reads LNHDA; CDR2 reads SQIVND (reference sequence). The CDR3 region has the DNA TGTGCCAGTAGTATCGGGGTTTGGGACACCAACACCGGGGAGCTGTTTTTT. Encoded protein: CASSIGVWDTNTGELFF.

As regards this clone: A read error is the likely source, as a far larger clone sits one nucleotide away. This CDR3 is also generated by other DNA sequences in the sample. The chain's CDR3 is CASSLQGTDTQYF. DNA of the CDR3: TGTGCCAGCAGCTTGCAGGGCACAGATACGCAGTATTTT. The gene calls are TRBV7-2 and TRBJ2-3; D gene unclear. The CDR3 is made up of 13 amino acids. V lost 3 bases and J lost 1, with 5 bases in between. The germline CDR1 and CDR2 sequences are SGHTA and FQGNSA.

With regard to this clone: This sample includes further DNA sequences coding for the same CDR3. V usage is TRBV5-6 and J usage is TRBJ2-5, with D unresolved. V gave up 4 bases and J gave up 5 bases, with 9 bases separating them. CDR3 size: 12 residues. Germline values: CDR1 SGHDT, CDR2 YYEEEE. CDR3 in amino acids: CASSLTAETQYF. CDR3 coding DNA: TGTGCCAGCAGCCTAACTGCCGAGACCCAGTACTTC.